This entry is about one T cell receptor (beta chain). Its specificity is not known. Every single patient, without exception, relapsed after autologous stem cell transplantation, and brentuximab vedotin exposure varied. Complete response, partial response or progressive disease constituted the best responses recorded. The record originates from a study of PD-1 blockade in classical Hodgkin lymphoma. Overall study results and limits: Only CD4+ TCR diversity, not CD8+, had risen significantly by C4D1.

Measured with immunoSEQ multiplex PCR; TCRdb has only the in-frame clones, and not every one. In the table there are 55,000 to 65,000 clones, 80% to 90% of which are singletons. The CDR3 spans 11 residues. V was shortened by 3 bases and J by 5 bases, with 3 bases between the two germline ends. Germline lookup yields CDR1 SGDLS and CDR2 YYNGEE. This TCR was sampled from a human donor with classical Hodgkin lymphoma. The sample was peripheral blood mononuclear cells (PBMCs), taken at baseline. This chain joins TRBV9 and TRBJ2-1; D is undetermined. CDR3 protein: CASSANNEQFF. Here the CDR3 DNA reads TGTGCCAGCAGCGCCAACAATGAGCAGTTCTTC.